This TCR beta chain was retrieved from a study of T cells in Graves' hyperthyroidism and ophthalmopathy. General study results and limits: Ophthalmopathy prediction by the model preceded onset by a median roughly 6.3 months. Most thyroid clonotypes with frequency above 0.001 were detected in blood.

This clonotype was seen more than once but under ten times. The antigen is unknown. The investigators amplified TCR beta CDR3 regions from RNA transcripts. The HTBI primer set was used in a first-round RT-PCR of the TCR CDR3. TCRdb reprocessed the multiplex PCR reads with MiXCR, giving one entry per CDR3 protein. Here the sample spans hundreds of thousands of distinct CDR3 sequences, approximately 13% being singletons. Lactation, pregnancy, other autoimmune disease or uncontrolled infection led to exclusion of patients. Together with thyroid ultrasound, orbital computed tomography, serum thyroxine and TRAb, clinical symptoms were used for diagnoses. The TCR originated in a middle-aged woman with Graves' ophthalmopathy. The sequenced sample consisted of blood.

The CDR3 reads CATSRGQTNSPLHF. CDR3 nucleotide sequence: TGTGCCACCAGCAGAGGACAGACGAATTCACCCCTCCACTTT. The chain recombines TRBV15 with TRBJ1-6, with D possibly being TRBD1 (5 bases). CDR1 is LNHNV, CDR2 YYDKDF, per germline (reference sequence). Trimming took 1 base from V and 7 from J, leaving 8 bases between them. The CDR3 covers 14 residues.